Listed below are T cell receptor beta chains from one sample, sequenced in a study of blood T cell repertoires in COVID-19. Sequencing was performed with immunoSEQ multiplex PCR; in TCRdb, only in-frame clones are kept and a portion is missing. The table lists 170,000 or so clones, about 86% of them singletons. The sequencing sample was made of peripheral blood. The receptors derive from a woman aged 70-85 years with COVID-19, enrolled during active disease. The CDR3 runs from the conserved cysteine through the conserved F or W. D genes are given only for firm matches. Clone sizes are given selectively: once, few, many, or a class where the clone is expanded.

>TRBV29-1|.|.|TRBJ1-4
CSVEDSEKLFF
TGCAGCGTTGAAGATAGTGAAAAACTGTTTTTT
>TRBV29-1|.|.|TRBJ1-3
CSPPSPRREGNTIYF
TGCAGCCCACCCTCTCCTAGGCGGGAAGGAAACACCATATATTTT
>TRBV5-6|TRBD2|once|TRBJ2-7
CASSPGLAGGREQYF
TGTGCCAGCAGCCCGGGACTAGCGGGAGGGAGAGAGCAGTACTTC
>TRBV13|TRBD1|few|TRBJ1-3
CASSFNHRGSGNTIYF
TGTGCCAGCAGCTTTAACCACAGGGGCTCTGGAAACACCATATATTTT
>TRBV10-3|.|.|TRBJ2-1
CAIRKWGDSRMNEQFF
TGTGCCATCAGAAAATGGGGGGACAGTAGAATGAATGAGCAGTTCTTC
>TRBV24-1|TRBD1|.|TRBJ2-1
CATSEWTGASSYNEQFF
TGTGCCACCAGTGAGTGGACAGGGGCCAGCTCCTACAATGAGCAGTTCTTC
>TRBV6-1|.|.|TRBJ2-3
CASSDRRVSDTQYF
TGTGCCAGCAGTGATCGCAGGGTGTCAGATACGCAGTATTTT
>TRBV4-1|.|.|TRBJ1-1
CASSHPWGDTSEAFF
TGCGCCAGCAGCCACCCATGGGGAGACACTAGTGAAGCTTTCTTT
>TRBV30|.|.|TRBJ1-1
CAWNNRDEAFF
TGTGCCTGGAATAACAGAGATGAAGCTTTCTTT
>TRBV24-1|.|once|TRBJ1-1
CATSHRSNTEAFF
TGTGCCACCAGTCACAGATCGAACACTGAAGCTTTCTTT
>TRBV7-6|.|.|TRBJ1-3
CASSLQATIYF
TGTGCCAGCAGCTTACAGGCCACCATATATTTT
>TRBV6-5|TRBD2|.|TRBJ2-1
CASTRVREWSNEQFF
TGTGCCAGCACGAGGGTGCGGGAGTGGAGCAATGAGCAGTTCTTC
>TRBV5-6|.|.|TRBJ2-7
CASSQQYEQYF
TGTGCCAGCAGCCAACAATACGAGCAGTACTTC
>TRBV6-6|TRBD1|few|TRBJ1-1
CASSYRTGLLNTEAFF
TGTGCCAGCAGTTATAGGACAGGACTTCTGAACACTGAAGCTTTCTTT
>TRBV3-1/TRBV3-2|.|.|TRBJ1-2
CASSQEAGRVGYGYTF
TGTGCCAGCAGCCAAGAGGCAGGCAGGGTGGGCTATGGCTACACCTTC
>TRBV18|.|once|TRBJ1-1
CASSSQGNTEAFF
TGTGCCAGCTCATCCCAGGGGAACACTGAAGCTTTCTTT
>TRBV6-2/TRBV6-3|TRBD1|.|TRBJ2-1
CASSPTGGASLDEQFF
TGTGCCAGCAGTCCAACAGGGGGCGCGTCTCTAGATGAGCAGTTCTTC
>TRBV6-1|TRBD1|.|TRBJ1-1
CASSEMGQGATEAFF
TGTGCCAGCAGTGAGATGGGACAGGGGGCTACTGAAGCTTTCTTT
>TRBV6-1|.|.|TRBJ1-2
CASSSGEGYTF
TGTGCCAGCAGCTCAGGGGAAGGCTACACCTTC
>TRBV9|.|.|TRBJ2-3
CASSPHYDTQYF
TGTGCCAGCAGCCCTCACTATGATACGCAGTATTTT
>TRBV30|.|once|TRBJ1-4
CAAGEFGDGEKLFF
TGTGCCGCAGGGGAATTCGGAGATGGTGAAAAACTGTTTTTT
>TRBV6-2/TRBV6-3|TRBD1|.|TRBJ1-5
CASSRLGQGGQPQHF
TGTGCCAGCAGTCGATTGGGACAGGGGGGTCAGCCCCAGCATTTT
>TRBV9|TRBD2|.|TRBJ2-4
CASSPSGSVNIQYF
TGTGCCAGCAGCCCTAGCGGGAGTGTGAACATTCAGTACTTC
>TRBV28|.|few|TRBJ2-7
CASSPGGPAYEQYF
TGTGCCAGCAGTCCTGGGGGCCCAGCCTACGAGCAGTACTTC
>TRBV6-1|TRBD2|.|TRBJ2-7
CASSKASGSYEQYF
TGTGCCAGCAGTAAAGCTAGCGGGAGCTACGAGCAGTACTTC
>TRBV28|TRBD1|.|TRBJ1-2
CASSSGQSNYGYTF
TGTGCCAGCAGTTCGGGACAGTCTAACTATGGCTACACCTTC
>TRBV30|TRBD1|.|TRBJ1-6
CAWNADRGSSNSPLHF
TGTGCCTGGAATGCGGACAGGGGAAGTTCGAATTCACCCCTCCACTTT
>TRBV11-2|TRBD2|.|TRBJ2-7
CASSLQLLAGGNEQYF
TGTGCCAGCAGCTTACAATTACTAGCGGGAGGCAACGAGCAGTACTTC
>TRBV19|.|.|TRBJ1-4
CASSIETGATNEKLFF
TGTGCCAGTAGTATCGAGACGGGGGCAACTAATGAAAAACTGTTTTTT
>TRBV3-1/TRBV3-2|.|.|TRBJ1-5
CASSQDWGGNQPQHF
TGTGCCAGCAGCCAAGATTGGGGGGGCAATCAGCCCCAGCATTTT
>TRBV5-1|TRBD1|.|TRBJ2-7
CASSSSGQAYEQYF
TGCGCCAGCAGCTCCTCGGGACAGGCCTACGAGCAGTACTTC
>TRBV6-5|TRBD1|.|TRBJ1-2
CASRQGVHGYTF
TGTGCCAGTAGACAGGGAGTCCATGGCTACACCTTC
>TRBV7-2|TRBD2|.|TRBJ2-7
CASSPRLAGHEQYF
TGTGCCAGCAGTCCCCGCCTAGCGGGACACGAGCAGTACTTC
>TRBV21-1|.|.|TRBJ2-1
CASSSYGTSYNEQFF
TGTGCCAGCAGCAGCTACGGGACATCATACAATGAGCAGTTCTTC
>TRBV28|TRBD1|once|TRBJ1-4
CASSPGTGVNEKLFF
TGTGCCAGCAGTCCCGGGACAGGGGTTAATGAAAAACTGTTTTTT
>TRBV13|.|.|TRBJ2-1
CASTSPSGNEQFF
TGTGCCAGCACCTCTCCCTCGGGAAATGAGCAGTTCTTC
>TRBV19|.|few|TRBJ2-7
CASSPGHNYEQYF
TGTGCCAGTAGCCCGGGACACAACTACGAGCAGTACTTC
>TRBV20-1|TRBD2|.|TRBJ2-2
CSASTGTSAQIKTGELFF
TGCAGTGCTAGTACCGGGACTAGCGCCCAGATCAAAACCGGGGAGCTGTTTTTT
>TRBV6-1|.|.|TRBJ1-2
CASSETGGGYGYTF
TGTGCCAGCAGTGAAACTGGTGGAGGGTATGGCTACACCTTC
>TRBV30|TRBD1|.|TRBJ1-2
CAWNLRTGNGYTF
TGTGCCTGGAATCTCCGGACAGGAAATGGCTACACCTTC
>TRBV6-5|TRBD1|.|TRBJ2-7
CASSYSKTGGYEQYF
TGTGCCAGCAGTTACTCCAAGACAGGGGGCTACGAGCAGTACTTC
>TRBV7-9|.|.|TRBJ2-5
CASSLGVGLASGETQYF
TGTGCCAGCAGCCTAGGCGTGGGACTTGCCTCGGGGGAGACCCAGTACTTC
>TRBV6-1|TRBD1|once|TRBJ2-5
CASSEAPSGGQYF
TGTGCCAGCAGTGAAGCGCCTTCAGGGGGCCAGTACTTC
>TRBV5-1|TRBD1|.|TRBJ2-1
CASSSQGAPYNEQFF
TGCGCCAGCAGCTCACAGGGGGCGCCTTACAATGAGCAGTTCTTC